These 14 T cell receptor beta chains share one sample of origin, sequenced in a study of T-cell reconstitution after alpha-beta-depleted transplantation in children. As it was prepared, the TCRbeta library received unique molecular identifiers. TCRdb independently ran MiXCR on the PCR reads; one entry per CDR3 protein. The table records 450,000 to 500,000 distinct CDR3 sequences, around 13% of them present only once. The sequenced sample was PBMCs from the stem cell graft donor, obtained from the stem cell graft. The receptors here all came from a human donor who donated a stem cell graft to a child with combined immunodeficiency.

CDR3 region: CASSSLGGRREQYF. For the CDR3, the DNA is TGTGCCAGTAGTTCTCTGGGCGGGAGGAGGGAGCAGTACTTC. This chain uses TRBV19 with TRBJ2-7; 8 positions agree with TRBD2. Unmatched junction bases numbered 10, after V lost 5 bases and J lost 7 bases. Germline CDR1 LNHDA, CDR2 SQIVND (reference sequence). The length of the CDR3 is 14 residues.

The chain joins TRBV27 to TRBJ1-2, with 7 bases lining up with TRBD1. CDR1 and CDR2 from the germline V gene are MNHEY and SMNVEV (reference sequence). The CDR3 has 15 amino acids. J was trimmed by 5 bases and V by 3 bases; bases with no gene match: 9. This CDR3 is CASSLGLQGNYGYTF. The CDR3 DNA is TGTGCCAGCAGTTTGGGCCTACAGGGGAATTATGGCTACACCTTC.

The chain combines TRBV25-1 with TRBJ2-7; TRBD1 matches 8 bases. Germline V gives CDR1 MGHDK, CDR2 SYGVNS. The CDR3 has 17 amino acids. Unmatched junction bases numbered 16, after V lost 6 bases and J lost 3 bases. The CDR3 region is CASSPGDRMKDIYEQYF. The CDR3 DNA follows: TGTGCCAGCAGCCCCGGGGACAGGATGAAAGACATCTACGAGCAGTACTTC.

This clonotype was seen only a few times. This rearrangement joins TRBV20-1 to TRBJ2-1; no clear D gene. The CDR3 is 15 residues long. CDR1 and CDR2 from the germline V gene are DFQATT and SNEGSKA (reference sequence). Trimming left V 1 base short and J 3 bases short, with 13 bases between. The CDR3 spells CSARGGWGVYNEQFF. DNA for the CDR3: TGCAGTGCTAGAGGGGGTTGGGGTGTCTACAATGAGCAGTTCTTC.

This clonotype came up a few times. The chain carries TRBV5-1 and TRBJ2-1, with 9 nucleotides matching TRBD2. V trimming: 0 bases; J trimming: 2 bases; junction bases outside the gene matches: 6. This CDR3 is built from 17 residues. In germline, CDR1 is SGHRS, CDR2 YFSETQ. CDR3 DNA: TGCGCCAGCAGCTTGGTGGTAGCGGGAGAAACCTACAATGAGCAGTTCTTC. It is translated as CASSLVVAGETYNEQFF.

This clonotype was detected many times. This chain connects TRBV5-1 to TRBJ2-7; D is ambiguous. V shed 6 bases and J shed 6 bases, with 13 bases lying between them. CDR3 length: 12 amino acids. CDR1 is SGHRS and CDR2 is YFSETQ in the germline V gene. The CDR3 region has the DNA TGCGCCAGCATGGCGGAACTTAGCGAGCAGTACTTC. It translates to CASMAELSEQYF.

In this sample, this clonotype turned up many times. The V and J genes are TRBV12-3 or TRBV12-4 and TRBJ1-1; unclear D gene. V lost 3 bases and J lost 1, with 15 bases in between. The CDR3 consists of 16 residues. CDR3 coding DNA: TGTGCCAGCAGTTTCGGTGGAGGGCGTAAGAACACTGAAGCTTTCTTT. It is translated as CASSFGGGRKNTEAFF.

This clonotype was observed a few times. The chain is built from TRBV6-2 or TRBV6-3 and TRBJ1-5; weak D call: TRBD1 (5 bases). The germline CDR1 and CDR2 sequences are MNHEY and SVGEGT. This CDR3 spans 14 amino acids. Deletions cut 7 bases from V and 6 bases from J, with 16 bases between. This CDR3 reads CASKLIGGFQPQHF. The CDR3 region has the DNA TGTGCCAGCAAACTCATCGGGGGGTTTCAGCCCCAGCATTTT.

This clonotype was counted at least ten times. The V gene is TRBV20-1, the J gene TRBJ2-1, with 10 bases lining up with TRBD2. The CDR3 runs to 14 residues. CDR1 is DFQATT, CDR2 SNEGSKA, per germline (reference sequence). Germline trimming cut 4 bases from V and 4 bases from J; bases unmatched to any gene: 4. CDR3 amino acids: CSAKGLATYNEQFF. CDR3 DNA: TGCAGTGCTAAGGGACTAGCGACATACAATGAGCAGTTCTTC.

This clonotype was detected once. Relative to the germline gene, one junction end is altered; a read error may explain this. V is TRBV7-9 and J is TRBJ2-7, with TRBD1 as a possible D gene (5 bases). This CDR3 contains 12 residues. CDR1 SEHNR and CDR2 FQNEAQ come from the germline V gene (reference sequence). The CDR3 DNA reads TGTGGCAGCAGCAGGGATTCCTACGAGCAGTACTTC. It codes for CGSSRDSYEQYF.

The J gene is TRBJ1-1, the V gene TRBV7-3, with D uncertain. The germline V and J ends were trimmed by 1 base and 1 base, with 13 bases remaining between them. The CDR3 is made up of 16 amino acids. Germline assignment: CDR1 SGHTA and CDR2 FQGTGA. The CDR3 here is CASSLNIASRNTEAFF. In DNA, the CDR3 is TGTGCCAGCAGCTTAAATATCGCCTCGCGGAACACTGAAGCTTTCTTT.

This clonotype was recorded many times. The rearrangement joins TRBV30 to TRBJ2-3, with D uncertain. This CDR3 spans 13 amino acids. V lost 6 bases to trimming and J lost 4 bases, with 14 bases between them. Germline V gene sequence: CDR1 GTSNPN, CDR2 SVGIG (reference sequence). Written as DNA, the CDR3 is TGTGCCTGCCCTAGGACCCGGGCAGATACGCAGTATTTT. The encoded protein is CACPRTRADTQYF. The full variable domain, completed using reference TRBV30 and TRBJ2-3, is SQTIHQWPATLVQPVGSPLSLECTVEGTSNPNLYWYRQAAGRGLQLLFYSVGIGQISSEVPQNLSASRPQDRQFILSSKKLLLSDSGFYLCACPRTRADTQYFGPGTRLTVL.

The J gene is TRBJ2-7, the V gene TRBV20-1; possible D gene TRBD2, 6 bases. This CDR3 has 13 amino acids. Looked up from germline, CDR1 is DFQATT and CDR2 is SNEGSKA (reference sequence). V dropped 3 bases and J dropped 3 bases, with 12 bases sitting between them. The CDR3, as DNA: TGCAGTGCTAGGGGGACTTCACGCTACGAGCAGTACTTC. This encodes CSARGTSRYEQYF.

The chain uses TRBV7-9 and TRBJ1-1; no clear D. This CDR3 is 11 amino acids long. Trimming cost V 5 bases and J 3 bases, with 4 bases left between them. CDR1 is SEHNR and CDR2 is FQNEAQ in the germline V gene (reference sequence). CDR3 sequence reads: CASSEYTEAFF. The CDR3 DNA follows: TGTGCCAGCAGCGAATACACTGAAGCTTTCTTT.